The rows below give T cell receptor beta chains drawn from one sample of a study of vaccination effects on CD4 cells after COVID-19. Libraries were prepared by immunoSEQ multiplex PCR; TCRdb keeps only in-frame clonotypes and omits some of them. The profile shows about 22,000 clones, around 72% of them singletons. For these receptors, no antigen is known. Sample: CD4+ T cells from PBMCs cultured with HCoV-NL63 spike peptides, taken before COVID-19 vaccination. The receptors were gathered from a human donor who received a COVID-19 vaccine. Both conserved end residues are part of each CDR3. Each record gives: V gene, J gene, CDR3 protein.

V: TRBV5-1
J: TRBJ1-1
CDR3: CASSGGTGGEAFF

V: TRBV28
J: TRBJ1-3
CDR3: CASMDGSSGNTIYF

V: TRBV5-1
J: TRBJ2-3
CDR3: CASWQGGTDTQYF

V: TRBV5-6
J: TRBJ2-3
CDR3: CASSRRGPTDTQYF

V: TRBV7-9
J: TRBJ1-3
CDR3: CGLSGGSGNTIYF

V: TRBV19
J: TRBJ1-5
CDR3: CASRATDQPQHF

V: TRBV28
J: TRBJ2-1
CDR3: CASSLPGAPYNEQFF

V: TRBV28
J: TRBJ2-5
CDR3: CASTVGSWETQYF

V: TRBV18
J: TRBJ2-2
CDR3: CASSPTRYTGELFF

V: TRBV2
J: TRBJ1-2
CDR3: CASTEGQRYGYTF